The rows below give T cell receptor beta chains drawn from one sample of a study of CD8 T cells in ankylosing spondylitis. A single record per CDR3 protein comes from TCRdb applying MiXCR to the 5' RACE reads. The data contain 350,000 or so distinct CDR3 sequences, roughly 8% of them seen just once; the ten biggest clones take up just over 14%. Specimen: blood, either unsorted or a sorted T cell fraction (not recorded which). These receptors originate from a male donor with ankylosing spondylitis. Each CDR3 is given with its conserved first and last residue. The D gene is left open where the match is weak. Rows may omit the clone size; those that give it use once, few, many or a size class.

clone_size	j_call	v_call	d_call	cdr3_nt	cdr3_aa
.	TRBJ1-1	TRBV19	.	TGTGCCAGTAGTCGGCAGGGGTCGGTCACTGAAGCTTTCTTT	CASSRQGSVTEAFF
few	TRBJ2-1	TRBV7-9	.	TGTGCCAGCAGCTTAGGGGACGGAAGGGTTTTCAATGAGCAGTTCTTC	CASSLGDGRVFNEQFF
.	TRBJ2-1	TRBV11-1	TRBD1	TGTGCCAGCAGCCAGACCATTGACGGGACAGGGGGCTGGTATGAGCAGTTCTTC	CASSQTIDGTGGWYEQFF
.	TRBJ2-3	TRBV12-5	TRBD2	TGTGCTAGTGGTTTACCCGGGAGGGACACAGATACGCAGTATTTT	CASGLPGRDTDTQYF
few	TRBJ1-1	TRBV4-2	TRBD1	TGTGCCAGCAGCCAACAATCCCGGACAGGCGCGAACACTGAAGCTTTCTTT	CASSQQSRTGANTEAFF
few	TRBJ2-7	TRBV5-1	TRBD1	TGCGCCAGCAGCCTAGACAGGGGGATCAACGAGCAGTACTTC	CASSLDRGINEQYF
.	TRBJ2-6	TRBV5-1	.	TGCGCCAGCACGATTTGGATGGGCTCTGGGGCCAACGTCCTGACTTTC	CASTIWMGSGANVLTF
.	TRBJ2-2	TRBV5-6	TRBD2	TGTGCCAGCAGCTTGGATACTAGCGGGGGCACCGGGGAGCTGTTTTTT	CASSLDTSGGTGELFF
few	TRBJ2-1	TRBV7-2	.	TGTGCCAGCAGCCCTAATGCAGGGTACAATGAGCAGTTCTTC	CASSPNAGYNEQFF
few	TRBJ2-1	TRBV29-1	.	TGCAGCGTTGACAGGGGCTTCCTCAATGAGCAGTTCTTC	CSVDRGFLNEQFF
once	TRBJ2-7	TRBV7-2	TRBD2	TGTGCCAGCAGGCGACTAGCGGGGTACGAGCAGTACTTC	CASRRLAGYEQYF
few	TRBJ2-7	TRBV12-3/TRBV12-4	TRBD1	TGTGCCAGCAGTTCCACCGGGACAGGGCATCGCGAGCAGTACTTC	CASSSTGTGHREQYF
many	TRBJ2-1	TRBV29-1	.	TGCAGCGTTGGCCAGGGCTTCTACAATGAGCAGTTCTTC	CSVGQGFYNEQFF
few	TRBJ2-3	TRBV5-1	.	TGCGCCAGCAGCTTAGTTTCTGGCGGGATTGCAGATACGCAGTATTTT	CASSLVSGGIADTQYF
.	TRBJ2-7	TRBV5-1	TRBD1	TGCGCCAGCAGCCCGACAGGGGACAGCTCCTACGAGCAGTACTTC	CASSPTGDSSYEQYF
many	TRBJ2-7	TRBV20-1	TRBD2	TGCAGTACCGTACTAGCGGGACCCATGACCTACGAGCAGTACTTC	CSTVLAGPMTYEQYF
.	TRBJ2-1	TRBV6-1	.	TGTGCCAGCAGCGACACCGCCGGGAGTACACCTGAGCAGTTCTTC	CASSDTAGSTPEQFF
many	TRBJ1-5	TRBV19	.	TGTGCCAGTAGTAACCTGGGGGGGGGCAATCAGCCCCAGCATTTT	CASSNLGGGNQPQHF
many	TRBJ2-7	TRBV3-1	TRBD1	TGTGCCAGCAGCCCGGGACAGGGTTTCGAGCAGTACTTC	CASSPGQGFEQYF
many	TRBJ2-7	TRBV5-1	.	TGCGCCAGCAGCAACACAGGTTACGAGCAGTACTTC	CASSNTGYEQYF
few	TRBJ2-5	TRBV20-1	TRBD2	TGCAGTGCTAGAGCGTTTGAAGGACTAGCCTCGGAGACCCAGTACTTC	CSARAFEGLASETQYF
.	TRBJ2-6	TRBV5-1	.	TGCGCCAGCAGCCACGGACAGCACTCTGGGGCCAACGTCCTGACTTTC	CASSHGQHSGANVLTF
.	TRBJ2-1	TRBV25-1	.	TGTGCCAGCAGTGGGGAGACTAGAGTCAATGAGCAGTTCTTC	CASSGETRVNEQFF
many	TRBJ1-3	TRBV18	.	TGTGCCAGCTCACTAGACATTATTGGAAACACCATATATTTT	CASSLDIIGNTIYF
few	TRBJ1-2	TRBV4-1	.	TGCGCCAGCAGCCACCCCGGACAGCTCTATGGCTACACCTTC	CASSHPGQLYGYTF
.	TRBJ2-7	TRBV18	TRBD1	TGTGCCAGCTCACCGACAGGGGTGCCCTACGAGCAGTACTTC	CASSPTGVPYEQYF
few	TRBJ2-1	TRBV7-9	.	TGTGCCAGCAGTTTAACCGCACAGAATGAGCAGTTCTTC	CASSLTAQNEQFF
.	TRBJ2-1	TRBV29-1	.	TGCAGCGTTCTGCTGTACAATGAGCAGTTCTTC	CSVLLYNEQFF
many	TRBJ1-3	TRBV29-1	.	TGCGGATCCTGGGGGGGAGGAAACACCATATATTTT	CGSWGGGNTIYF
.	TRBJ1-2	TRBV9	.	TGTGCCAGCAGCGTAGACAGCAAGGTGTCTGATGGCTACACCTTC	CASSVDSKVSDGYTF
many	TRBJ2-1	TRBV28	TRBD2	TGTGCCAGCAGTTCCGGGACTAGCGGGACATCCTACAATGAGCAGTTCTTC	CASSSGTSGTSYNEQFF